This TCR beta chain was documented in a study of blood T cells in healthy people across ages. Overall study: About one barcoded beta molecule was captured per two T cells (by template switching). General study findings and limits: From one million sequenced T cells, diversity estimates were lower bounds.

A note on this clonotype: Antigen specificity is unknown.

Using a J-beta primer mix together with a sample-barcoded 5' primer, a second PCR was run for 7 to 11 cycles. Each cDNA molecule, via a template-switch adaptor with 12 random nucleotides, was tagged. TCRdb independently ran MiXCR on the 5' RACE reads; one entry per CDR3 protein. Here the sample spans hundreds of thousands of distinct CDR3 sequences, roughly 41% being singletons. Germline assignment: CDR1 MDHEN and CDR2 SYDVKM. V shed 10 bases and J 0 bases; nucleotides not matched to a gene: 5. This CDR3 region has 13 residues. In each sample, at least 6.5 million PBMCs were isolated. The J gene is TRBJ2-5, the V gene TRBV28, with TRBD1 identical over 7 bases. Sample: blood. The clonotype was recovered from an older woman in good health. CDR3 coding DNA: TGTGCCATCCAGGGACAGTACCAAGAGACCCAGTACTTC. It is translated as CAIQGQYQETQYF.